This T cell receptor beta chain was obtained from a study of blood T cell repertoires in COVID-19. Remarks on this clone: The junction does not match germline at one end; this may be a read error.

The assay was immunoSEQ multiplex PCR, and TCRdb's table has in-frame clones only and misses some. The sample lists 140,000 to 150,000 clones, approximately 83% seen once, with about 8% in the top ten. CDR3 length: 16 residues. Germline CDR1 and CDR2: LNHNV and YYDKDF (reference sequence). The sequence came from a woman aged 60-75 years with COVID-19, enrolled during active disease. The sequencing sample was made of peripheral blood. The V and J genes are TRBV15 and TRBJ1-1, with D perhaps TRBD1 (5 bases). The CDR3 region has the DNA TGTGCCACCAGCAGAGATGGGGGGAGCGGCTTGAACACTGCAATCTTT. It specifies CATSRDGGSGLNTAIF.